This TCR beta chain was observed in a study of T cells in Graves' hyperthyroidism and ophthalmopathy. Diagnostic decisions used clinical symptoms, serum thyroxine and TRAb, thyroid ultrasound and orbital computed tomography. The investigators amplified TCR beta CDR3 regions from RNA transcripts. Carried out on the TCR CDR3, a first-round RT-PCR used the HTBI primer set. MiXCR, applied by TCRdb to the multiplex PCR reads, yields one record per CDR3 protein. The repertoire consists of 300,000 to 500,000 distinct CDR3 sequences, with about an eighth occurring once and the leading ten covering approximately 27%. With regard to this clonotype: What it binds is unknown.

The germline V gene encodes CDR1 SGHRS and CDR2 YFSETQ. The junction had 5 bases not matched to a gene; V was cut back by 4 bases and J by 6 bases. The CDR3 totals 13 residues. Study findings and constraints: Among clonotypes expanded in thyroid above 0.001, most were also found in blood.

This rearrangement joins TRBV5-1 to TRBJ1-2, with 8 positions matching TRBD1. This TCR came from a man in his fifties or sixties with Graves' ophthalmopathy. Sequenced material: blood. CDR3 sequence: CASSTGQGNGYTF. The CDR3 nucleotides read TGCGCCAGCAGCACCGGACAGGGAAATGGCTACACCTTC.